This TCR beta chain was found in a study of CD8 T cells in Susac syndrome. Study-level results: The study conceded that its TCR sequencing and HLA analysis involved relatively few individuals.

Sequencing of TCR beta, carried out with a high-throughput approach, was applied to CD8+ and CD4+ T cells from the blood. TEMRA cells were enriched by FACS, and CD4+ and CD8+ T cells were negatively isolated. CDR1 PRHDT and CDR2 FYEKMQ come from the germline V gene (reference sequence). The ends were cut back, 0 bases at V and 6 bases at J, with 14 bases in the middle. The CDR3 is made up of 15 amino acids. Roughly 0.45 to 1 ug RNA was reverse transcribed with random hexamers. The TCR beta CDR3 was amplified by immunoSEQ multiplex PCR across 54 Vbeta, 13 Jbeta. One entry per CDR3 protein results from TCRdb running MiXCR on the immunoSEQ multiplex PCR reads. Here the sample spans just over 150,000 distinct CDR3 sequences, around 95% being singletons. For this clonotype: The target antigen is unknown.

This clonotype was obtained from a human donor with multiple sclerosis. The sample taken for sequencing was CD8+ T cells from PBMCs. The chain employs TRBV13 and TRBJ1-2; no definite D call. The CDR3 here is CASSLGGRAPDGYTF. The CDR3 DNA reads as TGTGCCAGCAGCTTAGGCGGGAGGGCTCCGGATGGCTACACCTTC.